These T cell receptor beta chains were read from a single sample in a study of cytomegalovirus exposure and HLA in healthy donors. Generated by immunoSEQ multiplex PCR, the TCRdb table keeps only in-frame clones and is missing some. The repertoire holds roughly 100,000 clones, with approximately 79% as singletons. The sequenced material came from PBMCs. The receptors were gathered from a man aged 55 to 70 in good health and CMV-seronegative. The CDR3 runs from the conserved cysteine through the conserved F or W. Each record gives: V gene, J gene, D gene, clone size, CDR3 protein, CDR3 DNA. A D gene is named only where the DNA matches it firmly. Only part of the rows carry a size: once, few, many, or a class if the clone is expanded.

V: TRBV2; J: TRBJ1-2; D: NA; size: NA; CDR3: CASSGAGTIYGYTF; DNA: TGTGCCAGCAGTGGGGCCGGGACAATTTATGGCTACACCTTC
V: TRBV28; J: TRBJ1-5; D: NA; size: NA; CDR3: CASSQGGDSNQPQHF; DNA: TGTGCCAGCAGCCAAGGGGGGGATAGCAATCAGCCCCAGCATTTT
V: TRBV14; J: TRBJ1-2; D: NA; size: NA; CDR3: CASSQDRVNGYTF; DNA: TGTGCCAGCAGCCAAGATCGGGTTAATGGCTACACCTTC
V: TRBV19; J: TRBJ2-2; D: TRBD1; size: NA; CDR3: CASSGQGAAGELFF; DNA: TGTGCCAGCTCGGGACAGGGGGCAGCCGGGGAGCTGTTTTTT
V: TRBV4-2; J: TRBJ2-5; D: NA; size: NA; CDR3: CASSQDKAGGETQYF; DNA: TGTGCCAGCAGCCAAGATAAGGCTGGAGGAGAGACCCAGTACTTC
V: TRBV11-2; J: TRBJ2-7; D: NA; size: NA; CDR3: CASSLGQIYEQYF; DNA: TGTGCCAGCAGCCTAGGACAGATCTACGAGCAGTACTTC
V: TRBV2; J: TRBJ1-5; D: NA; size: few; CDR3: CASSESAIQPQHF; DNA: TGTGCCAGCAGTGAATCCGCGATTCAGCCCCAGCATTTT
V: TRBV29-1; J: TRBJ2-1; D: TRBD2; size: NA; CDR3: CSVSTSGELQFF; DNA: TGCAGCGTGTCGACTAGCGGGGAACTACAGTTCTTC
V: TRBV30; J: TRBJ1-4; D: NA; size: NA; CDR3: CAWSPGGIANEKLFF; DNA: TGTGCCTGGAGTCCCGGAGGGATAGCAAATGAAAAACTGTTTTTT
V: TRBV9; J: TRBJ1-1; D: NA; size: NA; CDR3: CASSPRTAGDTEAFF; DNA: TGTGCCAGCAGCCCTCGGACAGCTGGGGACACTGAAGCTTTCTTT
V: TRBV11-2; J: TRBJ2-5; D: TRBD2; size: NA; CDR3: CASSPGLAGARPSQETQYF; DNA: TGTGCCAGCAGCCCTGGTCTAGCGGGGGCGCGCCCCTCCCAAGAGACCCAGTACTTC
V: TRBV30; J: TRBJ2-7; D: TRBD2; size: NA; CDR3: CAWSDRLAGTRQYF; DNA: TGTGCCTGGAGTGATCGTCTAGCGGGCACGAGGCAGTACTTC
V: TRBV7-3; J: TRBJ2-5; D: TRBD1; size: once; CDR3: CASSRTGYPQETQYF; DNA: TGTGCCAGCAGCAGGACAGGGTACCCTCAAGAGACCCAGTACTTC
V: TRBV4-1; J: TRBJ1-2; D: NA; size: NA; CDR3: CASSLQVTYGYTF; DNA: TGCGCCAGCAGCCTACAGGTTACCTATGGCTACACCTTC
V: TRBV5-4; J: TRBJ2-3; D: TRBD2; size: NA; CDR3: CASSLTSGGVTDTQYF; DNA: TGTGCCAGCAGCTTAACTAGCGGGGGGGTCACAGATACGCAGTATTTT
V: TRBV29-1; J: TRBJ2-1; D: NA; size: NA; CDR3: CSVSDGDNEQFF; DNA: TGCAGCGTTTCCGACGGGGACAATGAGCAGTTCTTC
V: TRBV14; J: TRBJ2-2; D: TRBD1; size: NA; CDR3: CASSPYRGRAGELFF; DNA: TGTGCCAGCAGCCCATATAGGGGGCGCGCCGGGGAGCTGTTTTTT
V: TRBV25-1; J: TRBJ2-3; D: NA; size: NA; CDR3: CASSRPGAEDTQYF; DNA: TGTGCCAGCAGTCGTCCGGGTGCCGAAGATACGCAGTATTTT
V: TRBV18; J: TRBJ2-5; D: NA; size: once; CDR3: CASSPGYQETQYF; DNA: TGTGCCAGCTCACCGGGCTACCAAGAGACCCAGTACTTC
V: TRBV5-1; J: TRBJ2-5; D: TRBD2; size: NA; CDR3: CASSLVHPGLGPQETQYF; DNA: TGCGCCAGCAGCTTGGTACATCCAGGACTAGGTCCCCAAGAGACCCAGTACTTC
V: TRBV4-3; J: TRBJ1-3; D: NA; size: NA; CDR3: CASTLSLNSGNTIYF; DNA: TGCGCCAGCACCCTAAGCCTGAATTCTGGAAACACCATATATTTT
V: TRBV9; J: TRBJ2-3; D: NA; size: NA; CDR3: CASSVLSGVSDTQYF; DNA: TGTGCCAGCAGCGTTCTCTCCGGGGTGTCAGATACGCAGTATTTT
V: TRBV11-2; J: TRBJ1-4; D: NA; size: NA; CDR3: CASSEGTTNEKLFF; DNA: TGTGCCAGCAGCGAGGGAACAACTAATGAAAAACTGTTTTTT
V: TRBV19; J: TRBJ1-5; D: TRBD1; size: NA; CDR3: CASSFGQGSNQPQHF; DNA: TGTGCCAGTAGTTTCGGACAGGGATCCAATCAGCCCCAGCATTTT
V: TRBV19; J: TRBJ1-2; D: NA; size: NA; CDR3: CASSIDQGNGYTF; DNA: TGTGCCAGTAGTATAGATCAGGGCAATGGCTACACCTTC
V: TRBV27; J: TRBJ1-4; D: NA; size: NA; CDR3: CASSSGAEREKLFF; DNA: TGTGCCAGCAGTTCAGGGGCTGAGCGTGAAAAACTGTTTTTT